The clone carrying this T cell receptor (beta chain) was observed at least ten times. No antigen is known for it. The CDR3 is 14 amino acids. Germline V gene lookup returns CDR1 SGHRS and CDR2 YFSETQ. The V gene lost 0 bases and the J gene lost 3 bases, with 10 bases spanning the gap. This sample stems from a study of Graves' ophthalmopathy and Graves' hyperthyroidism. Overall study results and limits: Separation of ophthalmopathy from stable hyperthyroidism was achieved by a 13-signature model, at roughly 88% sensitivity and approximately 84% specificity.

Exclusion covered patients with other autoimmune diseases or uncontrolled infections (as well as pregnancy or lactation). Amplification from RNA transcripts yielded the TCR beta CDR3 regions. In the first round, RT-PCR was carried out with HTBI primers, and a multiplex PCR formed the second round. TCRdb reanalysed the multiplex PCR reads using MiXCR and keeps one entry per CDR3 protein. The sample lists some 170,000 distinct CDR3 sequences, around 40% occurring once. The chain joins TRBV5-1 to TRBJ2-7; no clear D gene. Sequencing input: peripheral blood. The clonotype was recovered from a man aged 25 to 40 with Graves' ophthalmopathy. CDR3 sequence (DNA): TGCGCCAGCAGCTTGGCCAGTTCTCTCTACGAGCAGTACTTC. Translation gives CASSLASSLYEQYF.